The 28 T cell receptor beta chains reported below all come from one sample, sequenced in a study of T cell responses to AZD1222 COVID-19 vaccine (dated by TCRdb to the early 2020s). Library preparation used the immunoSEQ multiplex PCR assay. The table was pulled from immuneACCESS by TCRdb, which kept in-frame rearrangements only. Such tables lose some clones; where checked, under half of the loss comes from unresolved V genes, and the rest has no known cause. The sample includes some 100,000 clones, with approximately 87% observed a single time. More than 10% of the sample goes to the ten largest clones. Per the publication, the time point label means: baseline before first vaccination. Sequences were derived from peripheral blood, sampled on day 0 of AZD1222 vaccination. These receptors came from an adult in good health.

The chain joins TRBV28 to TRBJ2-1; 7 nucleotides match TRBD1. The CDR3 is 15 residues long. Per germline, CDR1 MDHEN and CDR2 SYDVKM. V was clipped by 4 bases and J by 3 bases; unmatched bases: 6. CDR3 sequence reads: CASSYPTGIYNEQFF. The CDR3 DNA sequence: TGTGCCAGCAGTTACCCGACAGGGATCTACAATGAGCAGTTCTTC. The full variable domain, its missing parts supplied by reference TRBV28 and TRBJ2-1, is DVKVTQSSRYLVKRTGEKVFLECVQDMDHENMFWYRQDPGLGLRLIYFSYDVKMKEKGDIPEGYSVSREKKERFSLILESASTNQTSMYLCASSYPTGIYNEQFFGPGTRLTVL.

The genes are TRBV4-1 and TRBJ2-1; TRBD2 matches at 12 bases. This CDR3 region has 16 residues. Trimming took 3 bases from V and 8 from J; bases not matched to a gene: 8. CDR1 and CDR2 (germline): MGHRA, YSYEKL. CDR3 sequence: CASSHPPTSGSDEQFF. Here the CDR3 DNA reads TGCGCCAGCAGCCACCCACCGACTAGCGGGAGTGATGAGCAGTTCTTC.

The rearrangement links TRBV6-2 or TRBV6-3 to TRBJ2-3, with 8 positions matching TRBD2. V gave up 2 bases and J gave up 2 bases; unmatched junction bases: 12. The CDR3 has 18 residues. The germline CDR1 and CDR2 sequences are MNHEY and SVGEGT. CDR3 residues: CASSYEFIAGWVTDTQYF. In nucleotides, the CDR3 is TGTGCCAGCAGTTACGAGTTTATAGCGGGATGGGTCACAGATACGCAGTATTTT.

This chain connects TRBV28 to TRBJ2-3; D is perhaps TRBD1 (6 bases). Germline V gives CDR1 MDHEN, CDR2 SYDVKM. Trimming took 10 bases from V and 2 from J, leaving 13 bases between them. This CDR3 is 13 amino acids long. CDR3 sequence (DNA): TGTGCCACCCAGGACAGAGACACAGATACGCAGTATTTT. This sequence encodes CATQDRDTDTQYF.

CDR3 sequence: CASSVDRGADTQYF. CDR3 bases: TGTGCCAGCAGCGTCGACAGGGGAGCAGATACGCAGTATTTT. J is TRBJ2-3 and V is TRBV2; 8 nucleotides match TRBD1. Germline trimming cut 6 bases from V and 4 bases from J; bases unmatched to any gene: 6. The germline gives CDR1 SNHLY, CDR2 FYNNEI. The CDR3 totals 14 residues.

This rearrangement joins TRBV5-4 to TRBJ2-5, with 8 bases lining up with TRBD1. This CDR3 region has 14 residues. The junction had 5 bases not matched to a gene; V was cut back by 3 bases and J by 4 bases. The germline V gene has CDR1 SGHNT and CDR2 YYREEE (reference sequence). CDR3 residues: CASSSDRVAETQYF. The CDR3 DNA sequence: TGTGCCAGCAGCTCGGACAGGGTGGCAGAGACCCAGTACTTC.

This chain joins TRBV9 and TRBJ2-3; D remains unclear. The CDR3 totals 14 residues. Germline CDR1 is SGDLS and CDR2 is YYNGEE. V dropped 4 bases and J dropped 0 bases, with 9 bases sitting between them. CDR3 nucleotides: TGTGCCAGCAGCCCGCGCCCAAGCACAGATACGCAGTATTTT. Protein sequence: CASSPRPSTDTQYF.

V usage is TRBV5-1 and J usage is TRBJ1-1; D not resolved. Trimming took off 4 bases at V and 5 bases at J, with 15 bases between the two ends. This CDR3 contains 14 residues. Germline assignment: CDR1 SGHRS and CDR2 YFSETQ. The CDR3 here is CASSPLSMGTEAFF. The CDR3 nucleotides read TGCGCCAGCAGCCCACTCAGTATGGGGACTGAAGCTTTCTTT.

The CDR3 nucleotides are TGTGCCAGTAGTAACGGGGGGCCGGGACAGCCCCAGCATTTT. Translation: CASSNGGPGQPQHF. The chain employs TRBV19 and TRBJ1-5; possible D gene TRBD1, 6 bases. The CDR3 runs 14 residues. Germline values: CDR1 LNHDA, CDR2 SQIVND (reference sequence). Trimming removed 4 bases at V and 7 bases at J, with 14 bases between.

The chain uses TRBV28 and TRBJ1-1, with 7 bases lining up with TRBD1. The V and J ends lost 1 base and 5 bases, in that order; junction bases with no gene match: 1. This CDR3 comprises 13 residues. CDR1 is MDHEN, CDR2 SYDVKM, per germline. This CDR3 is CASSLLDRTEAFF. CDR3 DNA: TGTGCCAGCAGTTTATTGGACAGGACTGAAGCTTTCTTT.

The chain is built from TRBV25-1 and TRBJ2-2; a possible D gene is TRBD1 (5 bases). V was shortened by 7 bases and J by 5 bases, with 17 bases between the two germline ends. The CDR3 consists of 15 residues. Per germline, CDR1 MGHDK and CDR2 SYGVNS. The CDR3 reads CASTPAGSETGELFF. The CDR3 bases are TGTGCCAGCACCCCTGCAGGGTCAGAAACCGGGGAGCTGTTTTTT.

This sequence joins TRBV29-1 and TRBJ1-5, with a tentative D call TRBD1 (5 bases). Germline V gene data show CDR1 as SQVTM and CDR2 as ANQGSEA. The CDR3 spans 13 residues. V shed 4 bases and J shed 6 bases, with 13 bases lying between them. The CDR3 DNA reads TGCAGCGTTGCAGAGACAGATCGTCAGCCCCAGCATTTT. Residues: CSVAETDRQPQHF.

V is TRBV6-6 and J is TRBJ2-7; D is unclear. The CDR3 covers 16 residues. With 6 bases removed from V and 3 bases from J, the gap between germline ends came to 21 bases. Germline V CDR1 and CDR2: MNHNY, SVGAGI (reference sequence). CDR3 coding DNA: TGTGCCAGCAGCCCAACCACAGCGAGCAGTCGCTACGAGCAGTACTTC. It codes for CASSPTTASSRYEQYF.

This clone was recorded once. The chain joins TRBV30 to TRBJ2-1; 15 nucleotides match TRBD2. Trimming took 2 bases from V and 9 from J; bases not matched to a gene: 8. Germline CDR1 and CDR2: GTSNPN and SVGIG (reference sequence). The CDR3 extends over 16 amino acids. The CDR3 nucleotides read TGTGCCTGGAGTCCCTATGGACTAGCGGGAGGGGGTGAGCAGTTCTTC. Its translation is CAWSPYGLAGGGEQFF.

V is TRBV10-1 and J is TRBJ2-3; D not certain. Germline CDR1 and CDR2: WNHNN and SYGVQD (reference sequence). V lost 6 bases to trimming and J lost 2 bases, with 3 bases between them. The CDR3 sequence is 11 residues long. The DNA of the CDR3 is TGCGCCAGCAGGGACACAGATACGCAGTATTTT. Amino acid sequence: CASRDTDTQYF.

V gene TRBV20-1 combines with J gene TRBJ2-7; no clear D gene. CDR1 and CDR2 (germline): DFQATT, SNEGSKA (reference sequence). The CDR3 has 11 residues. In nucleotides, the CDR3 is TGCAGCGTCGACAAGGGCGAAGTTCAGTACTTC. Translation: CSVDKGEVQYF.

This clone was counted once. The chain couples TRBV7-2 to TRBJ1-2, with TRBD1 as a possible D gene (5 bases). The CDR3 loop spans 16 amino acids. Trimming stripped 5 bases from V and 4 bases from J, with 20 bases between. Germline V gene lookup returns CDR1 SGHTA and CDR2 FQGNSA. The CDR3 region has the DNA TGTGCCAGCAGCGGTCGGACGGACAACCGGGGCTATGGCTACACCTTC. Encoded protein: CASSGRTDNRGYGYTF.

This chain connects TRBV7-8 to TRBJ2-2; D remains unclear. This CDR3 is 15 amino acids long. V shed 7 bases and J shed 7 bases, with 19 bases lying between them. The germline gives CDR1 SGHVS, CDR2 FQNEAQ. The CDR3 sequence is CASTLRGPKGGELFF. The CDR3 nucleotides read TGTGCCAGCACCCTCCGCGGTCCCAAGGGCGGGGAGCTGTTTTTT.

This clone has a handful of counts. The rearrangement joins TRBV7-9 to TRBJ1-6; 10 bases align to TRBD1. Germline V CDR1 and CDR2: SEHNR, FQNEAQ (reference sequence). The CDR3 contains 18 residues. After removal of 5 bases from V and 0 bases from J, the junction contained 7 bases not matched to a gene. The CDR3 sequence: CASSPGTGASSYNSPLHF. For the CDR3, the DNA is TGTGCCAGCAGCCCTGGGACAGGGGCCAGCTCCTATAATTCACCCCTCCACTTT.

The chain uses TRBV14 and TRBJ2-7; D is perhaps TRBD1 (6 bases). The CDR3 has 14 residues. The V gene lost 7 bases and the J gene lost 2 bases, with 15 bases spanning the gap. The V gene's germline CDR1 is SGHDN and CDR2 FVKESK. The CDR3 DNA sequence: TGTGCCAGCAAAAGACAGGCCGGCCCCTACGAGCAGTACTTC. This sequence encodes CASKRQAGPYEQYF.

This clone was observed a single time. This chain connects TRBV2 to TRBJ2-1; D could derive from TRBD1 or TRBD2 (6 bases each). Germline CDR1 reads SNHLY; CDR2 reads FYNNEI. The CDR3 loop spans 13 amino acids. V was shortened by 0 bases and J by 9 bases, with 9 bases between the two germline ends. In DNA, the CDR3 is TGTGCCAGCAGTGAAGCGAGGGGGGTTGAGCAGTTCTTC. Protein: CASSEARGVEQFF.

V and J are TRBV5-4 and TRBJ1-2, with D hard to call. Germline lookup yields CDR1 SGHNT and CDR2 YYREEE (reference sequence). CDR3 length equals 15 residues. V was clipped by 2 bases and J by 6 bases, with 17 bases between them. The CDR3 is CASSLLRAERHGYTF. Written as DNA, the CDR3 is TGTGCCAGCAGCTTATTAAGGGCCGAGCGGCATGGCTACACCTTC.

The gene calls are TRBV7-9 and TRBJ1-1, with a possible D match to TRBD1 (6 bases). Germline values: CDR1 SEHNR, CDR2 FQNEAQ (reference sequence). The V end was cut by 5 bases, the J end by 0 bases, with 13 bases between. The length of the CDR3 is 15 residues. CDR3 sequence reads: CASSPDDRLNTEAFF. In DNA, the CDR3 is TGTGCCAGCAGCCCCGACGACAGGCTGAACACTGAAGCTTTCTTT.

The sample holds one count of this clone. The genes are TRBV7-2 and TRBJ1-4; 8 bases agree with TRBD1. Trimming at V came to 3 bases and at J to 3 bases, leaving 3 bases not matched to a gene. The CDR3 is made up of 15 amino acids. CDR1 and CDR2 from the germline V gene are SGHTA and FQGNSA. CDR3 amino acids: CASSLQGAANEKLFF. The CDR3 bases are TGTGCCAGCAGCTTGCAGGGGGCGGCTAATGAAAAACTGTTTTTT.

The chain is built from TRBV19 and TRBJ2-7; D is unclear. The V gene lost 3 bases and the J gene lost 7 bases, with 13 bases spanning the gap. This CDR3 has 13 amino acids. Germline V lookup: CDR1 LNHDA, CDR2 SQIVND (reference sequence). CDR3 DNA sequence: TGTGCCAGTAGTATCCGGTCCAGCTCGGAGCAGTACTTC. This codes for CASSIRSSSEQYF.

Points on this clone: This sample also contains other DNA sequences that code for the same CDR3. This rearrangement joins TRBV19 to TRBJ2-3, with TRBD2 matching over 7 bases. Unmatched junction bases numbered 6, after V lost 3 bases and J lost 3 bases. Germline CDR1 and CDR2: LNHDA and SQIVND (reference sequence). The length of the CDR3 is 15 residues. CDR3 DNA sequence: TGTGCCAGTAGTATCGGTGGCGGGAGAACAGATACGCAGTATTTT. Its protein is CASSIGGGRTDTQYF. Together with reference TRBV19 and TRBJ2-3, the CDR3 gives the full variable domain: DGGITQSPKYLFRKEGQNVTLSCEQNLNHDAMYWYRQDPGQGLRLIYYSQIVNDFQKGDIAEGYSVSREKKESFPLTVTSAQKNPTAFYLCASSIGGGRTDTQYFGPGTRLTVL.

The gene calls are TRBV2 and TRBJ2-1, with 8 nucleotides matching TRBD2. The V and J ends lost 5 bases and 0 bases, in that order; junction bases with no gene match: 0. Per the germline V gene, CDR1 is SNHLY and CDR2 is FYNNEI. The CDR3 extends over 14 amino acids. Written as DNA, the CDR3 is TGTGCCAGCAGTACTAGCGGCTCCTACAATGAGCAGTTCTTC. Protein product: CASSTSGSYNEQFF.

The chain carries TRBV9 and TRBJ2-1; D possibly uses TRBD1 or TRBD2 (5 bases each). Germline CDR1 SGDLS, CDR2 YYNGEE. The CDR3 extends over 14 amino acids. V gave up 4 bases and J gave up 7 bases, with 15 bases separating them. CDR3 amino acids: CASSFRDRTNEQFF. CDR3 nucleotides: TGTGCCAGCAGCTTCCGGGACCGTACAAATGAGCAGTTCTTC.